Each of the 9 T cell receptor beta chains below was sequenced from the same sample in a study of monozygotic twins with cystic fibrosis. The data were produced by immunoSEQ multiplex PCR, yet TCRdb's version contains in-frame clones alone and is incomplete. This sample has more than 9,500 clones, with about 91% found just once. Sequencing was performed on blood. All receptors derive from a boy aged 2 to 10 with cystic fibrosis.

The rearrangement uses TRBV12-5 and TRBJ2-7; D not resolved. CDR1 is LGHNT, CDR2 FRNRAP, per germline. The V end was cut by 3 bases, the J end by 2 bases, with 17 bases between. CDR3 length: 16 residues. CDR3 in DNA: TGTGCTAGTGGTTTAATCCAGGTGCTCGGCACCTACGAGCAGTACTTC. The encoded protein is CASGLIQVLGTYEQYF.

The genes are TRBV6-5 and TRBJ1-1; D is unresolved. The germline CDR1 and CDR2 sequences are MNHEY and SVGAGI. The CDR3 contains 14 residues. The V end was cut by 2 bases, the J end by 1 base, with 8 bases between. The CDR3, as DNA: TGTGCCAGCAGTTACCACACACAGAACACTGAAGCTTTCTTT. This sequence encodes CASSYHTQNTEAFF.

The chain combines TRBV19 with TRBJ1-4; no clear D. The CDR3 length is 14 residues. V was clipped by 9 bases and J by 0 bases, with 11 bases between them. Germline lookup yields CDR1 LNHDA and CDR2 SQIVND (reference sequence). CDR3 DNA sequence: TGTGCCAGCTCGATGTGGGCAACTAATGAAAAACTGTTTTTT. It translates to CASSMWATNEKLFF.

Only one count was recorded for this clone. This sequence joins TRBV5-1 and TRBJ2-7; 11 nucleotides agree with TRBD2. Unmatched junction bases numbered 4, after V lost 5 bases and J lost 3 bases. Germline CDR1 SGHRS, CDR2 YFSETQ. This CDR3 has 14 amino acids. Here the CDR3 reads CASSHTSGGYEQYF. CDR3 sequence (DNA): TGCGCCAGCAGTCACACTAGCGGGGGCTACGAGCAGTACTTC.

The chain couples TRBV7-8 to TRBJ2-7; D possibly matches TRBD1 or TRBD2 (5 bases each). The length of the CDR3 is 12 residues. CDR1 is SGHVS and CDR2 is FQNEAQ in the germline V gene. Trimming removed 2 bases at V and 7 bases at J, with 9 bases between. The CDR3 DNA follows: TGTGCCAGCAGCTTATGGGGGTGGGAGCAGTACGTC. It is translated as CASSLWGWEQYV.

The chain joins TRBV5-1 to TRBJ2-2; D is ambiguous. Trimming left V 3 bases short and J 7 bases short, with 13 bases between. This CDR3 has 14 residues. The germline gives CDR1 SGHRS, CDR2 YFSETQ. The CDR3 DNA follows: TGCGCCAGCAGCTCCTCGGCGTTTGGCGGGGAGCTGTTTTTT. Translated, it gives CASSSSAFGGELFF. The variable domain in full, with the rest retrieved from reference TRBV5-1 and TRBJ2-2, is KAGVTQTPRYLIKTRGQQVTLSCSPISGHRSVSWYQQTPGQGLQFLFEYFSETQRNKGNFPGRFSGRQFSNSRSEMNVSTLELGDSALYLCASSSSAFGGELFFGEGSRLTVL.

This sequence joins TRBV9 and TRBJ2-5, with 10 bases matching TRBD1. Germline values: CDR1 SGDLS, CDR2 YYNGEE. After removal of 0 bases from V and 4 bases from J, the junction contained 6 bases not matched to a gene. The CDR3 is made up of 16 amino acids. CDR3 bases: TGTGCCAGCAGCGTAGGGACAGGGGGAGGGGGAGAGACCCAGTACTTC. It encodes CASSVGTGGGGETQYF. The full variable domain, in which reference TRBV9 and TRBJ2-5 provide the parts outside the CDR3, is DSGVTQTPKHLITATGQRVTLRCSPRSGDLSVYWYQQSLDQGLQFLIQYYNGEERAKGNILERFSAQQFPDLHSELNLSSLELGDSALYFCASSVGTGGGGETQYFGPGTRLLVL.

This clone was observed a single time. The genes are TRBV7-2 and TRBJ1-2; a possible D gene is TRBD1 (5 bases). Between the trimmed V and J ends, which lost 1 base and 8 bases, there was a span of 14 bases. Germline V gives CDR1 SGHTA, CDR2 FQGNSA. CDR3 size: 14 residues. In DNA form, the CDR3 reads TGTGCCAGCAGCTTAGTAGTAGGGGCCGGCGGCTACACCTTC. This sequence encodes CASSLVVGAGGYTF.

The gene calls are TRBV4-2 and TRBJ2-5, with 8 bases that match TRBD2. The CDR3 is made up of 16 amino acids. V shed 4 bases, J shed 2 bases, and the junction held 9 bases outside the gene matches. The germline CDR1 and CDR2 sequences are LGHNA and YNFKEQ. This chain's CDR3 is CASSPVVSGAQETQYF. DNA for the CDR3: TGTGCCAGCAGCCCCGTAGTTAGCGGGGCTCAAGAGACCCAGTACTTC.